This T cell receptor beta chain was recovered during a study of cytomegalovirus exposure and HLA in healthy donors. CDR3 length: 13 amino acids. Study-level points and caveats: Researchers reported that a few CMV-associated chains were confirmed in vitro as CMV antigen-specific. The study listed 164 cytomegalovirus-associated TCR beta chains. With DRB1 most and HLA-C fewest, TCR association rates differed between HLA loci in a later analysis.

In regard to this clone: Its antigen is not identified.

Every donor was a healthy person donating bone marrow. The primer mix had 60 Vbeta and 13 Jbeta primers. Only in-frame clones appear in the TCRdb table, and some are missing; sequencing was by immunoSEQ multiplex PCR. Seen here are about 190,000 clones, about 80% observed once, and the top ten hold approximately 3.6%. Sequencing was carried out using PBMCs. This clonotype was sampled from a man aged 35-49 years in good health and CMV-seropositive. The V and J genes are TRBV12-1 and TRBJ2-1; the tabulated D call, TRBD1, remains unverified against the DNA. TRBV12-1 is a recognized pseudogene. CDR3: CASSLPRGNEQFF. CDR3 sequence (DNA): TGTGCCAGCAGCTTACCAAGGGGCAATGAGCAGTTCTTC.